Given below is one TCR beta chain in context. The source of the sample is a study of blood T cell repertoires in COVID-19. For the study at large: Sources were T cells, B-cell-depleted T cells, or PBMCs; the material itself was cDNA or gDNA.

Germline V gene sequence: CDR1 LNHDA, CDR2 SQIVND (reference sequence). V gave up 9 bases and J gave up 7 bases; unmatched junction bases: 11. This CDR3 region has 13 residues. In the original processing: By means of reference gene primer amplification, nucleated cell counts were estimated. Repertoires were generated with immunoSEQ multiplex PCR, while TCRdb's copy carries only in-frame clones and drops some. That table supplies the V and J calls and clone size; D and trimming were determined from the DNA. The table has approximately 88,000 clones, about 80% seen once. The chain employs TRBV19 and TRBJ2-5; 7 bases agree with TRBD1. This TCR came from a human donor in a cohort sampled during active COVID-19. Specimen: peripheral blood. In nucleotides, the CDR3 is TGTGCCAGCGCCACCGGGACAGCGATGACCCAGTACTTC. It codes for CASATGTAMTQYF.